This T cell receptor (beta chain) was sequenced in a study of spatial heterogeneity in lung cancer. Looking at the study overall: Raw reads contained each unique TCR and UMI combination more than ten times on average. Findings and caveats of the study: One measure, the expanded intratumoral alpha and beta TCR count, tracked tumor mutation counts.

This clonotype appeared many times. Its antigen is undetermined. Since a much larger clone is just one base distant, this may be a read error. TCRdb independently ran MiXCR on the 5' RACE reads; one entry per CDR3 protein. The data contain about 3,300 distinct CDR3 sequences, about 5.3% of them seen just once; the ten biggest clones take up over 13%. Trimming cost V 1 base and J 6 bases, with 10 bases left between them. CDR1 is SGHTA and CDR2 is FQGTGA in the germline V gene. The CDR3 length is 15 residues. Time point in this sample: sample taken at primary tumor resection. The donors, about 74 patients with untreated early-stage non-small cell lung cancer, provided the samples. Sequencing covered unsorted whole RNA taken from tumor, nontumor lung or frozen PBMC.

This sample comprised lung tumor tissue, obtained at surgery. This sequence was found in a female donor with early-stage non-small cell lung cancer. The J gene is TRBJ1-6, the V gene TRBV7-3; no clear D gene. CDR3 amino acids: CASSLSGQCNSPLHF. CDR3 nucleotides: TGTGCCAGCAGCTTAAGTGGGCAGTGTAATTCACCCCTCCACTTT.